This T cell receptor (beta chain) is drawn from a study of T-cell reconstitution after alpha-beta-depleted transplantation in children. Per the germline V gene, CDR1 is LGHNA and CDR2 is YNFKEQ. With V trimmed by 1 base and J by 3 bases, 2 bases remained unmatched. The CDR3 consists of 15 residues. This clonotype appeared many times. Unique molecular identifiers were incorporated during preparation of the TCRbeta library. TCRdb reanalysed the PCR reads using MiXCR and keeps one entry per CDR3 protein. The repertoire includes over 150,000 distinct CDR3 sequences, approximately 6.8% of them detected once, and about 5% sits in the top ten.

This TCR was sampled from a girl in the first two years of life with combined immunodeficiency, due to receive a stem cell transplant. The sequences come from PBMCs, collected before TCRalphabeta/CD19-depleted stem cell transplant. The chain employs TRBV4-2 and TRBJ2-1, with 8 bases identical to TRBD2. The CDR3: CASSQGAGGYNEQFF. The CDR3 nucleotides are TGTGCCAGCAGCCAAGGCGCGGGGGGCTACAATGAGCAGTTCTTC.